There are a few counts of the clone carrying this TCR beta chain. Its specificity is unknown. Libraries were prepared by immunoSEQ multiplex PCR; TCRdb keeps only in-frame clonotypes and omits some of them. Here the sample spans roughly 35,000 clones, approximately 89% being singletons. This entry belongs to a study of regulatory and conventional T cells in RAG deficiency. Broader study findings: Shorter CDR3s in all patient subsets; >80% Treg-Tconv overlap in Omenn.

V was cut by 1 base and J by 0 bases, with 7 bases left in between. Germline assignment: CDR1 SGHDN and CDR2 FVKESK. The CDR3 has 15 amino acids. These data also formed part of another study, on regulatory T cells. That investigation notes: Primers: 52 TRBV forward and 13 TRBJ reverse.

The chain carries TRBV14 and TRBJ1-3; D is unclear. The receptor was isolated from a human donor in good health. Sample: CD8+ T cells sorted from blood. The CDR3 DNA is TGTGCCAGCAGCCAAGGCCACAGCTCTGGAAACACCATATATTTT. Translated: CASSQGHSSGNTIYF.